The 23 T cell receptor beta chains presented below share a single source sample, sequenced in a study of blood T cell repertoires in COVID-19. Here immunoSEQ multiplex PCR was the method, and the copy in TCRdb shows in-frame clones only, minus some. The sample lists roughly 30,000 clones, around 80% occurring once. The sample comprised peripheral blood. These receptors were collected from a woman aged 60 to 75 with acute or convalescent COVID-19.

This clone occurred a few times. The chain joins TRBV6-4 to TRBJ2-1, with TRBD1 matching over 7 bases. This CDR3 has 14 residues. Germline-derived CDR1 and CDR2 are MRHNA and SNTAGT. Unmatched junction bases numbered 6, after V lost 4 bases and J lost 6 bases. CDR3 sequence: CASSAQTGSNEQFF. DNA of the CDR3: TGTGCCAGCAGTGCCCAGACAGGGAGCAATGAGCAGTTCTTC.

The genes are TRBV12-3 or TRBV12-4 and TRBJ1-3; D is unresolved. V dropped 6 bases and J dropped 7 bases, with 7 bases sitting between them. This CDR3 has 11 residues. CDR3 in DNA: TGTGCCAGCAGCCCGTCGAACACCATATATTTT. Translating it yields CASSPSNTIYF.

This chain joins TRBV10-3 and TRBJ1-1; a weak D match, TRBD1 (5 bases). This CDR3 region has 14 residues. V was pared by 7 bases and J by 0 bases, with 12 bases between. The germline V gene has CDR1 ENHRY and CDR2 SYGVKD. This CDR3 is CAINGGSLNTEAFF. The CDR3 region has the DNA TGTGCCATCAACGGGGGGTCCTTGAACACTGAAGCTTTCTTT.

This clone was seen a single time. The chain has TRBV7-2 and TRBJ2-2; 9 nucleotides match TRBD1. From germline, CDR1 is SGHTA and CDR2 FQGNSA. The CDR3 contains 15 residues. The trim removed 2 bases at V and 6 bases at J, leaving 4 bases unmatched. This CDR3 reads CASSLKRQGAGELFF. As DNA, the CDR3 is TGTGCCAGCAGCTTAAAGAGACAGGGGGCCGGGGAGCTGTTTTTT.

V usage is TRBV11-2 and J usage is TRBJ2-3, with 8 bases fitting TRBD1. Trimming at V came to 3 bases and at J to 5 bases, leaving 4 bases not matched to a gene. Germline V gene sequence: CDR1 SGHAT, CDR2 FQNNGV. The length of the CDR3 is 14 residues. For the CDR3, the DNA is TGTGCCAGCAGCTTCGGACAGGGCAGAGATACGCAGTATTTT. Translation gives CASSFGQGRDTQYF.

The chain is built from TRBV12-5 and TRBJ1-5; D is unclear. The CDR3 is 14 residues long. Germline V gene lookup returns CDR1 LGHNT and CDR2 FRNRAP. V was trimmed by 2 bases and J by 6 bases, leaving 11 bases between them. DNA of the CDR3: TGTGCTAGTGGTTTGCCTGGACGGGGTCAGCCCCAGCATTTT. It specifies CASGLPGRGQPQHF.

The J gene is TRBJ1-1, the V gene TRBV4-2, with D perhaps TRBD1 (6 bases). CDR3 length: 16 residues. V was cut by 1 base and J by 1 base, with 13 bases left in between. Germline V gene lookup returns CDR1 LGHNA and CDR2 YNFKEQ. CDR3 in amino acids: CASSQAVRQANTEAFF. The CDR3 nucleotides are TGTGCCAGCAGCCAAGCAGTCAGACAGGCGAACACTGAAGCTTTCTTT.

This chain connects TRBV7-9 to TRBJ1-1; D is uncertain. Germline loops: CDR1 SEHNR, CDR2 FQNEAQ (reference sequence). The CDR3 has 13 residues. With 7 bases removed from V and 5 bases from J, the gap between germline ends came to 14 bases. DNA of the CDR3: TGTGCCAGCACCTACGGGGTGGGGACTGAAGCTTTCTTT. Its protein is CASTYGVGTEAFF.

J is TRBJ2-5 and V is TRBV6-1, with 9 bases that match TRBD2. Trimming took 0 bases from V and 3 from J; bases not matched to a gene: 8. Germline V CDR1 and CDR2: MNHNS, SASEGT. The CDR3 spans 17 residues. The CDR3 DNA is TGTGCCAGCAGTGAAGCCCTAATAGCGGGGGAGGAAGAGACCCAGTACTTC. Amino acid sequence: CASSEALIAGEEETQYF.

V is TRBV5-1 and J is TRBJ1-4; D is uncertain. Germline V gene lookup returns CDR1 SGHRS and CDR2 YFSETQ. V dropped 4 bases and J dropped 4 bases, with 14 bases sitting between them. The CDR3 contains 15 residues. Written as DNA, the CDR3 is TGCGCCAGCAGCCCGGAGGCGGGTGGTAATGAAAAACTGTTTTTT. Encoded protein: CASSPEAGGNEKLFF.

The rearrangement joins TRBV19 to TRBJ1-5, with TRBD1 identical over 8 bases. Looked up from germline, CDR1 is LNHDA and CDR2 is SQIVND (reference sequence). V trimming: 3 bases; J trimming: 3 bases; junction bases outside the gene matches: 10. This CDR3 has 17 residues. The CDR3 nucleotides read TGTGCCAGTAGTATCGGCAGGGGGCAATGGGTCAATCAGCCCCAGCATTTT. Translated, it gives CASSIGRGQWVNQPQHF. Based on the CDR3 plus reference TRBV19 and TRBJ1-5, the full variable domain is DGGITQSPKYLFRKEGQNVTLSCEQNLNHDAMYWYRQDPGQGLRLIYYSQIVNDFQKGDIAEGYSVSREKKESFPLTVTSAQKNPTAFYLCASSIGRGQWVNQPQHFGDGTRLSIL.

This chain's CDR3 is CSVVGGSYGYTF. CDR3 in DNA: TGCAGCGTTGTGGGGGGGTCCTATGGCTACACCTTC. V gene TRBV29-1 combines with J gene TRBJ1-2; possibly TRBD1 for D (5 bases). V was clipped by 4 bases and J by 4 bases, with 10 bases between them. Germline V gene lookup returns CDR1 SQVTM and CDR2 ANQGSEA. The CDR3 is 12 amino acids.

V is TRBV28 and J is TRBJ1-2, with D unclear. This CDR3 has 11 amino acids. Per the germline V gene, CDR1 is MDHEN and CDR2 is SYDVKM. V lost 6 bases to trimming and J lost 8 bases, with 10 bases between them. CDR3 protein: CASRTMVGYTF. The CDR3 bases are TGTGCCAGCAGGACTATGGTAGGCTACACCTTC.

A word on this clone: This specimen includes other DNA sequences encoding the same CDR3. The V call is TRBV1, the J call TRBJ1-6; TRBD1, as called in the table, went unchecked against the DNA. TRBV1 is shown as a pseudogene. The CDR3 totals 19 residues. The CDR3: CTSIGVGQGRFLYNSPLHF. CDR3 sequence (DNA): TGCACCAGCATCGGGGTTGGACAGGGCAGGTTTCTCTATAATTCACCCCTCCACTTT.

The rearrangement uses TRBV28 and TRBJ2-1; 9 positions agree with TRBD1. The CDR3 contains 14 residues. Trimming took 6 bases from V and 6 from J; bases not matched to a gene: 6. Germline V CDR1 and CDR2: MDHEN, SYDVKM. CDR3 in amino acids: CASSRDRVRNEQFF. The CDR3, as DNA: TGTGCCAGCAGCCGGGACAGGGTACGCAATGAGCAGTTCTTC.

The chain joins TRBV7-9 to TRBJ2-7, with 8 bases identical to TRBD1. Germline CDR1 and CDR2: SEHNR and FQNEAQ (reference sequence). CDR3 length equals 15 residues. V shed 5 bases and J 2 bases; nucleotides not matched to a gene: 8. CDR3: CASSPRQGRTYEQYF. The CDR3 DNA follows: TGTGCCAGCAGCCCAAGACAGGGGAGAACCTACGAGCAGTACTTC.

The chain employs TRBV10-3 and TRBJ1-4; 9 bases map to TRBD1. J gave up 7 bases and V 8 bases, and 8 bases lay outside the gene matches. Germline values: CDR1 ENHRY, CDR2 SYGVKD. The CDR3 sequence is 14 residues long. The DNA for the CDR3 is TGTGCCATCGGGCCGGGACAGGGCGGTGAAAAACTGTTTTTT. Its protein product is CAIGPGQGGEKLFF.

This clone showed up just once. The gene calls are TRBV6-5 and TRBJ2-1; D is unresolved. The germline V and J ends were trimmed by 6 bases and 1 base, with 7 bases remaining between them. CDR1 and CDR2 (germline): MNHEY, SVGAGI. CDR3 size: 13 residues. For the CDR3, the DNA is TGTGCCAGCAGCTCGGAGTCCTACAATGAGCAGTTCTTC. Encoded protein: CASSSESYNEQFF.

The rearrangement joins TRBV30 to TRBJ2-7, with 9 nucleotides matching TRBD1. V dropped 0 bases and J dropped 3; count of bases not matched to a gene: 6. Germline CDR1 is GTSNPN and CDR2 is SVGIG (reference sequence). The CDR3 runs 15 residues. CDR3 in amino acids: CAWSVYGTGRYEQYF. The CDR3 bases are TGTGCCTGGAGTGTATATGGGACAGGGCGCTACGAGCAGTACTTC.

This rearrangement joins TRBV13 to TRBJ2-1, with TRBD2 matching 10 bases. After removal of 4 bases from V and 6 bases from J, the junction contained 9 bases not matched to a gene. Germline loops: CDR1 PRHDT, CDR2 FYEKMQ (reference sequence). The CDR3 consists of 16 residues. The CDR3 reads CASSSPLAGAFNEQFF. The CDR3 region has the DNA TGTGCCAGCAGCTCCCCTCTAGCGGGGGCCTTCAATGAGCAGTTCTTC.

The genes are TRBV4-1 and TRBJ2-7; D not certain. Germline values: CDR1 MGHRA, CDR2 YSYEKL. Trimming stripped 3 bases from V and 3 bases from J, with 18 bases between. CDR3 size: 16 residues. The CDR3 nucleotides read TGCGCCAGCAGCCAGTTACAGCCGGCACTGCGCTACGAGCAGTACTTC. This encodes CASSQLQPALRYEQYF.

The chain links TRBV18 to TRBJ1-1, with D uncertain. Germline assignment: CDR1 KGHSH and CDR2 LQKENI. The CDR3 totals 14 residues. V was clipped by 4 bases and J by 0 bases, with 9 bases between them. The CDR3 DNA follows: TGTGCCAGCTCACGACAAACTTTGAACACTGAAGCTTTCTTT. Residues: CASSRQTLNTEAFF. The whole variable domain, filled in from reference TRBV18 and TRBJ1-1, reads NAGVMQNPRHLVRRRGQEARLRCSPMKGHSHVYWYRQLPEEGLKFMVYLQKENIIDESGMPKERFSAEFPKEGPSILRIQQVVRGDSAAYFCASSRQTLNTEAFFGQGTRLTVV.

The rearrangement uses TRBV6-2 or TRBV6-3 and TRBJ2-5, with 15 bases fitting TRBD2. The V gene end was trimmed by 1 base and the J gene end by 4 bases; junction bases not matched to a gene: 13. Per germline, CDR1 MNHEY and CDR2 SVGEGT. The CDR3 spans 20 residues. CDR3 sequence: CASSYLPPWTSGGAGETQYF. DNA of the CDR3: TGTGCCAGCAGTTACTTACCCCCCTGGACTAGCGGGGGGGCCGGAGAGACCCAGTACTTC.